This T cell receptor (beta chain) was obtained from a study of shared clonotypes between healthy human individuals. The ends lost 6 bases at V and 0 bases at J; junction bases unmatched: 10. The CDR3 is 17 residues long. Germline CDR1 LNHDA, CDR2 SQIVND (reference sequence). Measured with immunoSEQ multiplex PCR; TCRdb has only the in-frame clones, and not every one. Of 2 million to 3 million clones in the sample, 80% to 95% were seen once. J is TRBJ2-1 and V is TRBV19; 8 positions agree with TRBD2. This TCR was recovered from a man aged 18 to 29 in good health. Some clones in this sample may be carry-over from other donors' samples. Sequencing was performed on naive CD4+ T cells from PBMCs. Subset given: CD45RA+ positively selected. The CDR3 reads CASRSSLAGYSYNEQFF. The DNA for the CDR3 is TGTGCCAGTAGATCCTCCCTAGCGGGCTACTCCTACAATGAGCAGTTCTTC.